These 10 T cell receptor beta chains originate from one sample sequenced in a study of siplizumab effects on memory and regulatory T cells. The protocol was immunoSEQ multiplex PCR, while the TCRdb copy is restricted to in-frame clones and leaves out a portion. The sample holds about 100,000 clones, 91% seen once. Sample: CD4+ T cells sorted from blood. These receptors were collected from a human donor in good health.

CDR3 sequence: CASSEAPGLGNTIYF. For the CDR3, the DNA is TGTGCCAGCAGTGAAGCCCCAGGGCTTGGAAACACCATATATTTT. The chain has TRBV2 and TRBJ1-3; D may be TRBD1 (5 bases). The CDR3 length is 15 residues. V lost 0 bases to trimming and J lost 3 bases, with 9 bases between them. Per the germline V gene, CDR1 is SNHLY and CDR2 is FYNNEI. Using reference TRBV2 and TRBJ1-3 for the parts outside the CDR3, the full variable domain is EPEVTQTPSHQVTQMGQEVILRCVPISNHLYFYWYRQILGQKVEFLVSFYNNEISEKSEIFDDQFSVERPDGSNFTLKIRSTKLEDSAMYFCASSEAPGLGNTIYFGEGSWLTVV.

The chain links TRBV7-9 to TRBJ2-1; perhaps D is TRBD1 or TRBD2 (5 bases each). Trimming removed 5 bases at V and 0 bases at J, with 17 bases between. Germline lookup yields CDR1 SEHNR and CDR2 FQNEAQ (reference sequence). The CDR3 runs to 17 residues. Here the CDR3 DNA reads TGTGCCAGCAGCCGCCCCTTCGGGGCTAGCTCCTACAATGAGCAGTTCTTC. Protein product: CASSRPFGASSYNEQFF.

V and J are TRBV27 and TRBJ1-1; 9 nucleotides line up with TRBD1. The CDR3 sequence is 15 residues long. Germline loops: CDR1 MNHEY, CDR2 SMNVEV (reference sequence). Trimming at V came to 1 base and at J to 6 bases, leaving 6 bases not matched to a gene. The CDR3 loop is CASSLFRDRVPEAFF. The CDR3 nucleotides are TGTGCCAGCAGTTTATTTCGGGACAGGGTGCCTGAAGCTTTCTTT.

The chain carries TRBV12-5 and TRBJ1-1; D is unresolved. V was trimmed by 6 bases and J by 0 bases, leaving 5 bases between them. The V gene's germline CDR1 is LGHNT and CDR2 FRNRAP. The CDR3 has 12 residues. The CDR3 protein is CASGTLNTEAFF. CDR3 nucleotide sequence: TGTGCTAGTGGAACTTTGAACACTGAAGCTTTCTTT.

This sequence joins TRBV2 and TRBJ2-3; D might be TRBD1 (6 bases). The length of the CDR3 is 16 residues. Germline CDR1 and CDR2: SNHLY and FYNNEI. V was clipped by 6 bases and J by 0 bases, with 16 bases between them. The chain's CDR3 is CASSTGFGRSTDTQYF. The CDR3 bases are TGTGCCAGCAGCACAGGGTTTGGTCGGAGCACAGATACGCAGTATTTT.

The chain has TRBV11-1 and TRBJ1-4; no clear D gene. The CDR3 is made up of 13 amino acids. V shed 11 bases and J shed 8 bases, with 18 bases lying between them. Germline V gives CDR1 SGHAT, CDR2 FQDESV (reference sequence). The CDR3 protein is CACIRAMEEKLFF. The CDR3 bases are TGTGCCTGCATACGGGCGATGGAGGAAAAACTGTTTTTT.

For this clone: One junction end does not reproduce the germline sequence, and a read error may be involved. The chain combines TRBV6-6 with TRBJ2-1, with a possible D match to TRBD1 (6 bases). CDR1 is MNHNY, CDR2 SVGAGI, per germline (reference sequence). This CDR3 has 16 amino acids. CDR3 region: CASTLLSDSDYSEQFF. CDR3 sequence (DNA): TGTGCCAGCACCCTACTATCGGACAGCGATTACAGTGAGCAGTTCTTC.

The J gene is TRBJ2-2, the V gene TRBV5-1; 7 bases align to TRBD1. V shed 0 bases, J shed 0 bases, and the junction held 2 bases outside the gene matches. CDR1 and CDR2 (germline): SGHRS, YFSETQ. The CDR3 is 16 amino acids. CDR3 protein: CASSLVGTANTGELFF. The CDR3 nucleotides read TGCGCCAGCAGCTTGGTTGGGACAGCGAACACCGGGGAGCTGTTTTTT.

V and J are TRBV7-9 and TRBJ2-7, with 9 nucleotides matching TRBD1. The germline V gene has CDR1 SEHNR and CDR2 FQNEAQ (reference sequence). The V gene end was trimmed by 7 bases and the J gene end by 5 bases; junction bases not matched to a gene: 9. This CDR3 has 14 amino acids. The CDR3 loop reads CASTNTGGGHEQYF. For the CDR3, the DNA is TGTGCCAGCACCAACACAGGGGGCGGCCACGAGCAGTACTTC. Full variable domain (rest looked up from reference TRBV7-9 and TRBJ2-7): DTGVSQNPRHKITKRGQNVTFRCDPISEHNRLYWYRQTLGQGPEFLTYFQNEAQLEKSRLLSDRFSAERPKGSFSTLEIQRTEQGDSAMYLCASTNTGGGHEQYFGPGTRLTVT.

The chain recombines TRBV21-1 with TRBJ1-2. TRBV21-1 has pseudogene status. The CDR3 runs 12 residues. In nucleotides, the CDR3 is TGTGCCCCCAGGAGGGGTAACTATGGCTACACCTTC. Protein: CAPRRGNYGYTF.